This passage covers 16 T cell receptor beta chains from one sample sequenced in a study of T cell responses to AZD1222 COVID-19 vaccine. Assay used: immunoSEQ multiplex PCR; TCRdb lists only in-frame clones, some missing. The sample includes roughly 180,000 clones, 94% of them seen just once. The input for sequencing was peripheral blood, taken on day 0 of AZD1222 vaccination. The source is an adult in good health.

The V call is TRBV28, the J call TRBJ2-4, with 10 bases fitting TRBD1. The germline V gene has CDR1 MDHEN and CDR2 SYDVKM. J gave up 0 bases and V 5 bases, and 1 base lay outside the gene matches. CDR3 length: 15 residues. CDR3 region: CASSRDRGAKNIQYF. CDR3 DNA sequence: TGTGCCAGCAGTAGGGACAGGGGAGCCAAAAACATTCAGTACTTC.

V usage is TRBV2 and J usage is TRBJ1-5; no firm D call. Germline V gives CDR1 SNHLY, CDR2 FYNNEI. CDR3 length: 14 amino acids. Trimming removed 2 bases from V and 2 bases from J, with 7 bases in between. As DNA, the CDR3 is TGTGCCAGCAGTGAAACCAGCCGCAATCAGCCCCAGCATTTT. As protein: CASSETSRNQPQHF.

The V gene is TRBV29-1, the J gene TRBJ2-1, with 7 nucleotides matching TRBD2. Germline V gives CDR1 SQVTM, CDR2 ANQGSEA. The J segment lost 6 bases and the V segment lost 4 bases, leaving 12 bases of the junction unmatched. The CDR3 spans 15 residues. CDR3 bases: TGCAGCGTTGGGGGGGGAGGTTCGGCCCTCAATGAGCAGTTCTTC. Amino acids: CSVGGGGSALNEQFF.

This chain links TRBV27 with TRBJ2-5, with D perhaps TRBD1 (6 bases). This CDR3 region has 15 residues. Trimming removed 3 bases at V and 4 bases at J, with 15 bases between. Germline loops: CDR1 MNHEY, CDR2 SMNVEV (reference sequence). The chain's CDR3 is CASSFTGQGGETQYF. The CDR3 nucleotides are TGTGCCAGCAGTTTCACGGGACAAGGTGGAGAGACCCAGTACTTC.

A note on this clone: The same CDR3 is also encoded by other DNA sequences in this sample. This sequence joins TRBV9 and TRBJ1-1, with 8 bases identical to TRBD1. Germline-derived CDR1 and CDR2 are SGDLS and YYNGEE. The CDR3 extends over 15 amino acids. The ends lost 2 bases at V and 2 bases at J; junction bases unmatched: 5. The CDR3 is CASSVGTGSNTEAFF. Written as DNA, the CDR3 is TGTGCCAGCAGCGTGGGGACAGGATCCAACACTGAAGCTTTCTTT.

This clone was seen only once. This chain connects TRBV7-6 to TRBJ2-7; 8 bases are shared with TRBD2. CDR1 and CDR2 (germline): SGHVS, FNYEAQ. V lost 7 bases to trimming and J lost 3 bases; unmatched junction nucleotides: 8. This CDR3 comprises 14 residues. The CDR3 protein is CASTRLAGDYEQYF. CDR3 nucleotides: TGTGCCAGCACCCGGCTAGCGGGCGACTACGAGCAGTACTTC.

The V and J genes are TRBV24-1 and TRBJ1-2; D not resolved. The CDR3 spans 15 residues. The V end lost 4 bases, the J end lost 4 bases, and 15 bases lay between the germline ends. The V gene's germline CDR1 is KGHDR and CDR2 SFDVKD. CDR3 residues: CATSDPLGGIYGYTF. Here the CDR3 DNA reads TGTGCCACCAGTGACCCCCTAGGAGGGATCTATGGCTACACCTTC.

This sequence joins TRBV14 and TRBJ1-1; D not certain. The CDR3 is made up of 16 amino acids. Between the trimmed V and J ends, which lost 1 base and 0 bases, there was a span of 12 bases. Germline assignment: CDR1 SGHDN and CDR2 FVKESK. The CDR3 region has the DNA TGTGCCAGCAGCCAAGCCGCGGGTACAGTGAACACTGAAGCTTTCTTT. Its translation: CASSQAAGTVNTEAFF. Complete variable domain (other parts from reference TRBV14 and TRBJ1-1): EAGVTQFPSHSVIEKGQTVTLRCDPISGHDNLYWYRRVMGKEIKFLLHFVKESKQDESGMPNNRFLAERTGGTYSTLKVQPAELEDSGVYFCASSQAAGTVNTEAFFGQGTRLTVV.

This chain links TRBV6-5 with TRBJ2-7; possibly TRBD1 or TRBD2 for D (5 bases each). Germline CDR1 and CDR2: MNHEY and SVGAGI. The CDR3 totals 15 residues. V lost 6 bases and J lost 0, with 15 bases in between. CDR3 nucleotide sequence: TGTGCCAGCAGCCTCAGGGATGGAGGCTCCTACGAGCAGTACTTC. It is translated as CASSLRDGGSYEQYF.

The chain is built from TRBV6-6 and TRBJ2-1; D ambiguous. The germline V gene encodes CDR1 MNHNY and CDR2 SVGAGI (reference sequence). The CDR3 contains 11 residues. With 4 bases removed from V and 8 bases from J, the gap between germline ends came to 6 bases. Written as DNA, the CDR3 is TGTGCCAGCAGTTGGGCGGATGAGCAGTTCTTC. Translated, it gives CASSWADEQFF.

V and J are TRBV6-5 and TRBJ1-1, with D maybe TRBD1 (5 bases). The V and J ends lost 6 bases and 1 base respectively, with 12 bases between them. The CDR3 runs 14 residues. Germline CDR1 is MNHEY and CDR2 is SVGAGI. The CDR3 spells CASSPRGRNTEAFF. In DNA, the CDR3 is TGTGCCAGCAGCCCCCGGGGCAGGAACACTGAAGCTTTCTTT.

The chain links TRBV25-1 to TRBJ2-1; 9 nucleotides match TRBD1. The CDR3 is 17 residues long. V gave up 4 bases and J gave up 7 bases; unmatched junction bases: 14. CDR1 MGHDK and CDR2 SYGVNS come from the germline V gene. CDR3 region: CASSGGDGDRVWNEQFF. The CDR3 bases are TGTGCCAGCAGTGGGGGGGATGGGGACAGGGTCTGGAATGAGCAGTTCTTC. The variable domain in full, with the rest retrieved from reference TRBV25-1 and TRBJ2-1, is EADIYQTPRYLVIGTGKKITLECSQTMGHDKMYWYQQDPGMELHLIHYSYGVNSTEKGDLSSESTVSRIRTEHFPLTLESARPSHTSQYLCASSGGDGDRVWNEQFFGPGTRLTVL.

CDR3: CASKLAGPSEQFF. The CDR3 bases are TGTGCCAGCAAACTAGCGGGACCCAGTGAGCAGTTCTTC. The chain carries TRBV2 and TRBJ2-1; 10 bases align to TRBD2. Germline V CDR1 and CDR2: SNHLY, FYNNEI. Trimming at V came to 7 bases and at J to 9 bases, leaving 6 bases not matched to a gene. CDR3 length: 13 residues. The full variable domain, completed using reference TRBV2 and TRBJ2-1, is EPEVTQTPSHQVTQMGQEVILRCVPISNHLYFYWYRQILGQKVEFLVSFYNNEISEKSEIFDDQFSVERPDGSNFTLKIRSTKLEDSAMYFCASKLAGPSEQFFGPGTRLTVL.

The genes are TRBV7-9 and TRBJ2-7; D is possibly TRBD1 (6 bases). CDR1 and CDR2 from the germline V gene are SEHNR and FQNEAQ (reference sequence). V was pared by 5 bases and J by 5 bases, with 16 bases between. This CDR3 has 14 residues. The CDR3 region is CASSHERQVNEQYF. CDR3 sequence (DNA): TGTGCCAGCAGCCACGAGAGACAGGTGAACGAGCAGTACTTC.

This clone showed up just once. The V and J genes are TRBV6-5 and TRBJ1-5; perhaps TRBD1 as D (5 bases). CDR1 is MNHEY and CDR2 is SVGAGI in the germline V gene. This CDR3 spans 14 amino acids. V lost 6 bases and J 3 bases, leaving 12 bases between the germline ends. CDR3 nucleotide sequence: TGTGCCAGCAGGACAAGACAGACCAATCAGCCCCAGCATTTT. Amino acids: CASRTRQTNQPQHF.

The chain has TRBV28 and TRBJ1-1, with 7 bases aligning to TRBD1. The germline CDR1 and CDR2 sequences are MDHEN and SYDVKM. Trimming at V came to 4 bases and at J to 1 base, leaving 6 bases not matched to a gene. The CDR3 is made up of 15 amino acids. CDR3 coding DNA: TGTGCCAGCAGTTCTCCCGGGACAGCGAACACTGAAGCTTTCTTT. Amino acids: CASSSPGTANTEAFF.